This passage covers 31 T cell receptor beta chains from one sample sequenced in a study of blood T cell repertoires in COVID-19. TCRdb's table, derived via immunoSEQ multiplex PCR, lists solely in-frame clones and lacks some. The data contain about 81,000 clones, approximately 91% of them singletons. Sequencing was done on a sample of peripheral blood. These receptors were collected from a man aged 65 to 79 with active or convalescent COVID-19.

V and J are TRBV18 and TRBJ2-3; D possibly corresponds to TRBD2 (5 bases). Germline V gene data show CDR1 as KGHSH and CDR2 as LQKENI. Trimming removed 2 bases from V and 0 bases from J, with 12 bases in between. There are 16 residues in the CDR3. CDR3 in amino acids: CASSPFYGKSTDTQYF. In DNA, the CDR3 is TGTGCCAGCTCACCATTTTACGGGAAGAGCACAGATACGCAGTATTTT.

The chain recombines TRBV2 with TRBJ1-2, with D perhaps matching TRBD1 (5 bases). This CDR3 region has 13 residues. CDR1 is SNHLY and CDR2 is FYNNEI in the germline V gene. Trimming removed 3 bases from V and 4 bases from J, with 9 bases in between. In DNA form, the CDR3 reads TGTGCCAGCAGTGACACAGGTACCTATGGCTACACCTTC. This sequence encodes CASSDTGTYGYTF.

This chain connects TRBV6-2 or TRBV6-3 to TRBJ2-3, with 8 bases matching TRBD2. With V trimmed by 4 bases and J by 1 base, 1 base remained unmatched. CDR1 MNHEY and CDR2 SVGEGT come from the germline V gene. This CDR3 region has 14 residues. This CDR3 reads CASSSRGGTDTQYF. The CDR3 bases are TGTGCCAGCAGTTCGCGGGGGGGCACAGATACGCAGTATTTT.

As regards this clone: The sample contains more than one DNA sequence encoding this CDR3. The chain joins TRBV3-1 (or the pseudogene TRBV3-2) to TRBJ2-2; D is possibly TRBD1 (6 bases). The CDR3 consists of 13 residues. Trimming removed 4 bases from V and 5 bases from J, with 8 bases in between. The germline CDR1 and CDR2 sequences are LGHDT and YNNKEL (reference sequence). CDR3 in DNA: TGTGCCAGCAGCCGGCAGGGGACCGGGGAGCTGTTTTTT. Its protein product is CASSRQGTGELFF.

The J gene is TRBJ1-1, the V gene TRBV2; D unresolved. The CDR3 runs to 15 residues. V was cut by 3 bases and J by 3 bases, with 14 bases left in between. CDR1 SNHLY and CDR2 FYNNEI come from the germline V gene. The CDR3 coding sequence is TGTGCCAGCAGTGAGGGAGTAGGGAAGGACACTGAAGCTTTCTTT. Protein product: CASSEGVGKDTEAFF.

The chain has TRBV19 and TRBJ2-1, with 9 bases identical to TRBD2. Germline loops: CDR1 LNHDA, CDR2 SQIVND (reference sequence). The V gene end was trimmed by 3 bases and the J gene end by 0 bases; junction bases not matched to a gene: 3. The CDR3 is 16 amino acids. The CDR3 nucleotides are TGTGCCAGTAGTATTGATAGCGGGGGCTCCTACAATGAGCAGTTCTTC. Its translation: CASSIDSGGSYNEQFF.

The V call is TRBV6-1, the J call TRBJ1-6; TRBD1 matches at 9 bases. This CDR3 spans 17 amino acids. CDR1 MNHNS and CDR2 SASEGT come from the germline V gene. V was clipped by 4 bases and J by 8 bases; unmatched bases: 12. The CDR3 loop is CASSVQPGGQGDSPLHF. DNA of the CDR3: TGTGCCAGCAGTGTACAACCGGGGGGACAGGGAGATTCACCCCTCCACTTT.

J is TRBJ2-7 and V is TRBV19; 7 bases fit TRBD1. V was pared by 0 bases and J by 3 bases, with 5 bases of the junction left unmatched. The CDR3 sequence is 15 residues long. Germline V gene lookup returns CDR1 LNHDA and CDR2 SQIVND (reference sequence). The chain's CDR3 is CASSIDGTVYYEQYF. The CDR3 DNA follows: TGTGCCAGTAGTATAGATGGGACAGTATACTACGAGCAGTACTTC.

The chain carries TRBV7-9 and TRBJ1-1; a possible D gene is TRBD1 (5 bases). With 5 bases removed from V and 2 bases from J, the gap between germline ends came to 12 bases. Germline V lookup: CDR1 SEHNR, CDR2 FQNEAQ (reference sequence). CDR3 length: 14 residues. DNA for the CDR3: TGTGCCAGCAGCCAACAAGGGGTCAACACTGAAGCTTTCTTT. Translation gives CASSQQGVNTEAFF.

CDR3 amino acids: CASTSASTDTQYF. The CDR3, as DNA: TGTGCCAGTACTAGTGCTAGCACAGATACGCAGTATTTT. The chain joins TRBV19 to TRBJ2-3; D is unclear. This CDR3 is built from 13 residues. The germline gives CDR1 LNHDA, CDR2 SQIVND (reference sequence). Trimming cost V 7 bases and J 0 bases, with 8 bases left between them.

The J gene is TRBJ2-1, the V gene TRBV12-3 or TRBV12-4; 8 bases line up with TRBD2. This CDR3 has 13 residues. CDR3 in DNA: TGTGCGGCAGGGCGGGGGGCTAACAATGAGCAGTTCTTC. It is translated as CAAGRGANNEQFF.

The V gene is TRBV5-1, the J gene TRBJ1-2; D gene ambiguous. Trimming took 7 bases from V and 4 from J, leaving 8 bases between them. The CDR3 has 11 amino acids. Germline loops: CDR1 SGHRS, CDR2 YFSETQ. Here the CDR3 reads CASGLGYGYTF. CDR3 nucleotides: TGCGCCAGCGGCCTTGGCTATGGCTACACCTTC.

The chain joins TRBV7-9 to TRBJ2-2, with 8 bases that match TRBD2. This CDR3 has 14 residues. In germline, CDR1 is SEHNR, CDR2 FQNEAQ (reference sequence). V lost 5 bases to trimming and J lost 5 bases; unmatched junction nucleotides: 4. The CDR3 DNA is TGTGCCAGCAGCCCCCGGGGGGGGACCGGGGAGCTGTTTTTT. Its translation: CASSPRGGTGELFF.

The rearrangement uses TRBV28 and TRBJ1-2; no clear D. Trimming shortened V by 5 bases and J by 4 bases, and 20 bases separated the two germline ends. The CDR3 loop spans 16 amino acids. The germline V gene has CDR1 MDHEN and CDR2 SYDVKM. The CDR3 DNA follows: TGTGCCAGCAGTCCGCCCGGACTCCGCTGGAGCTATGGCTACACCTTC. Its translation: CASSPPGLRWSYGYTF.

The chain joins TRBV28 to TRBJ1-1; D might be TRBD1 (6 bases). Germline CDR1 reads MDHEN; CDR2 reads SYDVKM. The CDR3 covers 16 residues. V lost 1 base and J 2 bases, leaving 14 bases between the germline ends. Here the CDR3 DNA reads TGTGCCAGCAGTTTATTTGTCACAGGGAAAAACACTGAAGCTTTCTTT. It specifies CASSLFVTGKNTEAFF.

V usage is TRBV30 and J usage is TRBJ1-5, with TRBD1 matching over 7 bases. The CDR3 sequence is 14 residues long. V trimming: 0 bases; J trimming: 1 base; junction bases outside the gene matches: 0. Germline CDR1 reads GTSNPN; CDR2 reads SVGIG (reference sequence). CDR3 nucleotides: TGTGCCTGGAGTGTGACAGGGAGCAATCAGCCCCAGCATTTT. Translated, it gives CAWSVTGSNQPQHF.

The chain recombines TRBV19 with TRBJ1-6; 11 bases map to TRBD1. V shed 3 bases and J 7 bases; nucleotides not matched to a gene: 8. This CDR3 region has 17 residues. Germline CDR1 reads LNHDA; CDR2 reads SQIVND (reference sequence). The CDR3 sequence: CASSIAGQGARNSPLHF. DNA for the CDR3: TGTGCCAGTAGTATTGCTGGACAGGGGGCCAGAAATTCACCCCTCCACTTT.

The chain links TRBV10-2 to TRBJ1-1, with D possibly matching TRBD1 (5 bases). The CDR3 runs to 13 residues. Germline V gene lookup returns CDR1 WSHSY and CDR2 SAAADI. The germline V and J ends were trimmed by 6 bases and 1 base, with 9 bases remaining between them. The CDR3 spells CASSEGQNTEAFF. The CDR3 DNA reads TGCGCCAGCAGCGAAGGACAGAACACTGAAGCTTTCTTT.

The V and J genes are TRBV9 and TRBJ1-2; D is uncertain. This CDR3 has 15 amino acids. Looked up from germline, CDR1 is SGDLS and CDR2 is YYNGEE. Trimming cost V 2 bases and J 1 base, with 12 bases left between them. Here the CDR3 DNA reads TGTGCCAGCAGCGTTAGCGGGCTTCATAACTATGGCTACACCTTC. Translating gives CASSVSGLHNYGYTF.

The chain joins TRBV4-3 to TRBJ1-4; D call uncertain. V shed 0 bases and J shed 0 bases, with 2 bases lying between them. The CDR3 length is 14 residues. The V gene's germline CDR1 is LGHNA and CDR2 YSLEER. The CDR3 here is CASSQDATNEKLFF. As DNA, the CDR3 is TGCGCCAGCAGCCAAGACGCAACTAATGAAAAACTGTTTTTT.

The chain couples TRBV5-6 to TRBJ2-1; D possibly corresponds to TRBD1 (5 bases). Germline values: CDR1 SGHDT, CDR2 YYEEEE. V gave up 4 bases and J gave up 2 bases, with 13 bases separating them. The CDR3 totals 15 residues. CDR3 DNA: TGTGCCAGCAGCCCCGACAGACGGACCTACAATGAGCAGTTCTTC. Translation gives CASSPDRRTYNEQFF.

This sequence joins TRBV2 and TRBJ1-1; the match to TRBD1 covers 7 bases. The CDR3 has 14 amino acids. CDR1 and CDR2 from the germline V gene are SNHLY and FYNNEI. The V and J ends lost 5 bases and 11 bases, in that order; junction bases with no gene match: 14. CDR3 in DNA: TGTGCCAGCAGTTCCGACAGGGCCCCGGATATCGCTTTCTTT. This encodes CASSSDRAPDIAFF.

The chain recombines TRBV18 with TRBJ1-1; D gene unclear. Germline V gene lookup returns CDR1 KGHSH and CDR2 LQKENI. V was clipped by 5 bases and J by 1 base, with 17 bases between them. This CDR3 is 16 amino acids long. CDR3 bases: TGTGCCAGCTCAGGGAAAACGGGGTTTCCGAACACTGAAGCTTTCTTT. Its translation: CASSGKTGFPNTEAFF.

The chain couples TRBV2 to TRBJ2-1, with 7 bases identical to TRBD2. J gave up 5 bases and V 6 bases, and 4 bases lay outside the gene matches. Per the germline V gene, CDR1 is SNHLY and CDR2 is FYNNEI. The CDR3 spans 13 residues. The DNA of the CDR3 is TGTGCCAGCAGACTAGCGCTTAACAATGAGCAGTTCTTC. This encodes CASRLALNNEQFF.

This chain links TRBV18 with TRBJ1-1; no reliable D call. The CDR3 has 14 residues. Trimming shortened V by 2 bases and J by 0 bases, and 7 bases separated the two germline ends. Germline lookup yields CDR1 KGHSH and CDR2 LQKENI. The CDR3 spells CASSPERVNTEAFF. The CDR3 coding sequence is TGTGCCAGCTCACCAGAGAGGGTGAACACTGAAGCTTTCTTT.

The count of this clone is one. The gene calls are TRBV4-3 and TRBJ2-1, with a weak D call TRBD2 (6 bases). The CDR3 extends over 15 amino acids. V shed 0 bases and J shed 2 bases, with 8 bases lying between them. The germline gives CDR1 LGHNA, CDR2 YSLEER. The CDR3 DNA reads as TGCGCCAGCAGCCAAGATTCGGGAGCCTACAATGAGCAGTTCTTC. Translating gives CASSQDSGAYNEQFF.

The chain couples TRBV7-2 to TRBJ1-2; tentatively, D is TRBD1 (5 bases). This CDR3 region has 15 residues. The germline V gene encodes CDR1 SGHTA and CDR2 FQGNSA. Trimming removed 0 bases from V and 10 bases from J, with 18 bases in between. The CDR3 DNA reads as TGTGCCAGCAGCTTAGCGCTTACGGCAGGGAATGACTACACCTTC. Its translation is CASSLALTAGNDYTF.

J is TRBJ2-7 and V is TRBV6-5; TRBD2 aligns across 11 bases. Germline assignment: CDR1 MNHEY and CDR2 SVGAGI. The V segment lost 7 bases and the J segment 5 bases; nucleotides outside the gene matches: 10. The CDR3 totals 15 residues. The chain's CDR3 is CASTRLAGFINEQYF. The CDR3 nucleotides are TGTGCCAGCACAAGACTAGCGGGGTTTATAAACGAGCAGTACTTC.

CDR3 sequence (DNA): TGCAGCTACGACAACAAATTGGCGGGGGATTGGGGAAACACCATATATTTT. It specifies CSYDNKLAGDWGNTIYF. V and J are TRBV29-1 and TRBJ1-3; D is possibly TRBD1 (5 bases). The CDR3 length is 17 residues. V gave up 8 bases and J gave up 4 bases, with 27 bases separating them. Germline lookup yields CDR1 SQVTM and CDR2 ANQGSEA. Together with reference TRBV29-1 and TRBJ1-3, the CDR3 gives the full variable domain: SAVISQKPSRDICQRGTSLTIQCQVDSQVTMMFWYRQQPGQSLTLIATANQGSEATYESGFVIDKFPISRPNLTFSTLTVSNMSPEDSSIYLCSYDNKLAGDWGNTIYFGEGSWLTVV.

CDR3 nucleotide sequence: TGTGCCAGCAGCCAACAGGTCCCAAACAAAAACATTCAGTACTTC. This translates into CASSQQVPNKNIQYF. V and J are TRBV7-9 and TRBJ2-4; possibly TRBD1 for D (5 bases). V was cut by 5 bases and J by 3 bases, with 14 bases left in between. The CDR3 is 15 residues long. Germline values: CDR1 SEHNR, CDR2 FQNEAQ (reference sequence).

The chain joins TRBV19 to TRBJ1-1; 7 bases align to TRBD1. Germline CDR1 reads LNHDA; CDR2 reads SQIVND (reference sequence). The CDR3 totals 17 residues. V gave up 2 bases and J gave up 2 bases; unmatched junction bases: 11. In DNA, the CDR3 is TGTGCCAGTAGTATAACCCCTGGACAGGACTATAACACTGAAGCTTTCTTT. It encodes CASSITPGQDYNTEAFF.